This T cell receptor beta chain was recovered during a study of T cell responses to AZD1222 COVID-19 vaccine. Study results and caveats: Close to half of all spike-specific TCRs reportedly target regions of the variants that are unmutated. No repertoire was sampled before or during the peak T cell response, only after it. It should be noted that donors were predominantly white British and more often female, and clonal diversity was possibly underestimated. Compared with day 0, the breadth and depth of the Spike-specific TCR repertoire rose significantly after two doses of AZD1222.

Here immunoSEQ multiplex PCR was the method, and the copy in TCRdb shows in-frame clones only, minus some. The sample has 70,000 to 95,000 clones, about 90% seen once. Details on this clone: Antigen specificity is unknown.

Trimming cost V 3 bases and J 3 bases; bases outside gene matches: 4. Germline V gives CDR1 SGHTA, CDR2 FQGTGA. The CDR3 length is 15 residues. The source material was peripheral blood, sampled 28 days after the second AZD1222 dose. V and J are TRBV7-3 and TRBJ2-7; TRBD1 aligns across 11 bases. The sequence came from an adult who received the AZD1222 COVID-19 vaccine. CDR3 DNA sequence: TGTGCCAGCAGCTTTGCCGGGACAGGGGGCTACGAGCAGTACTTC. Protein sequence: CASSFAGTGGYEQYF.